This TCR beta chain was identified in a study of cytotoxic CD8 clonotypes in ibrutinib-treated CLL. General study points: Under treatment, the uncommon public clonotypes either contracted or remained stable.

Sequenced by immunoSEQ multiplex PCR; TCRdb stores in-frame clones only, minus some. The data contain under 300,000 clones, roughly three quarters of them singletons. The trim removed 5 bases at V and 2 bases at J, leaving 4 bases unmatched. CDR1 SGDLS and CDR2 YYNGEE come from the germline V gene. CDR3 length: 14 amino acids. In the case of this clone: What it recognizes is unknown.

The TCR comes from a human donor with chronic lymphocytic leukemia. This specimen was PBMCs, taken at disease progression, from a patient treated with ibrutinib. The chain combines TRBV9 with TRBJ2-1; 7 nucleotides agree with TRBD1. Here the CDR3 reads CASSSQGAYNEQFF. DNA for the CDR3: TGTGCCAGCAGTTCCCAGGGGGCCTACAATGAGCAGTTCTTC.